This T cell receptor beta chain came from a study of early T cells in non-severe SARS-CoV-2 infection. This clonotype was seen ten or more times. V gave up 5 bases and J gave up 5 bases, with 19 bases separating them. This CDR3 comprises 15 residues. The germline gives CDR1 MNHEY, CDR2 SMNVEV (reference sequence). One entry per CDR3 protein results from TCRdb running MiXCR on the 5' RACE reads. The sample carries about 77,000 distinct CDR3 sequences, around 8.7% recorded once. This sequence joins TRBV27 and TRBJ2-7, with D possibly TRBD2 on 5 matching bases. Sequenced input: whole blood. The sequence was collected from an adult who was a healthcare worker with PCR-confirmed SARS-CoV-2 infection or an uninfected control (not recorded which). CDR3 sequence: CASSISTRPSNEQYF. As DNA, the CDR3 is TGTGCCAGCAGTATTAGCACTAGGCCAAGTAACGAGCAGTACTTC.